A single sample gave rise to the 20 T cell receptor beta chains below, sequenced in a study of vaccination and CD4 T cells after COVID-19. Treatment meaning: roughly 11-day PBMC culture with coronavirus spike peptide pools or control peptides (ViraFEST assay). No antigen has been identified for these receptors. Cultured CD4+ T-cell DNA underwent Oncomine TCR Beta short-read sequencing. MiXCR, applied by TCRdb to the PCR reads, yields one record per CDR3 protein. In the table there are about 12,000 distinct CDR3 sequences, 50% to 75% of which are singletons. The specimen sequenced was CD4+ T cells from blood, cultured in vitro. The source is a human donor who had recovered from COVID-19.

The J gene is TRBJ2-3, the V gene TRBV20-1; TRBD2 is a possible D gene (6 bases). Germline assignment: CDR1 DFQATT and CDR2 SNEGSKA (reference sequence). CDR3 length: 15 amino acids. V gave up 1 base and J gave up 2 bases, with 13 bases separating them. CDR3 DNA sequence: TGCAGTGCTAGAGGACTAGGTGGCAACACAGATACGCAGTATTTT. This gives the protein CSARGLGGNTDTQYF.

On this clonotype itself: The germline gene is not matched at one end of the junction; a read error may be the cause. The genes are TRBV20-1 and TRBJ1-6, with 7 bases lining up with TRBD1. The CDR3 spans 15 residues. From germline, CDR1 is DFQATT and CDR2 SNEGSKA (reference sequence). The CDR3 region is CGANHRDSWNSPLHF. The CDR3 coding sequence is TGCGGTGCCAACCATCGGGACAGTTGGAATTCACCCCTCCACTTT.

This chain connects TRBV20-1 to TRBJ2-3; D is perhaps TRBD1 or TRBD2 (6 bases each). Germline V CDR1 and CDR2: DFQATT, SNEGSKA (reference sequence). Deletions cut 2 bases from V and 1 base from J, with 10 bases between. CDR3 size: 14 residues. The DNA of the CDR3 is TGCAGTGCTAGACCCGGGGGCGGCACAGATACGCAGTATTTT. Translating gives CSARPGGGTDTQYF.

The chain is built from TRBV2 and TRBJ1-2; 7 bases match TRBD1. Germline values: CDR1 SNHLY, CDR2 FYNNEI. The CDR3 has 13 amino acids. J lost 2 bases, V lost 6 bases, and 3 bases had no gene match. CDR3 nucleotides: TGTGCCAGCAGCCCGGGACAGAACTATGGCTACACCTTC. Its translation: CASSPGQNYGYTF.

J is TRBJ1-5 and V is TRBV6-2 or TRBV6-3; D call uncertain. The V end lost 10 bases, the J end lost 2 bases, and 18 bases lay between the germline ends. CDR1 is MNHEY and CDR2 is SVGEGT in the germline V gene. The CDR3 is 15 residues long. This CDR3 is CATQVFGVGNQPQHF. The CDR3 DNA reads TGTGCCACCCAGGTTTTTGGGGTTGGCAATCAGCCCCAGCATTTT.

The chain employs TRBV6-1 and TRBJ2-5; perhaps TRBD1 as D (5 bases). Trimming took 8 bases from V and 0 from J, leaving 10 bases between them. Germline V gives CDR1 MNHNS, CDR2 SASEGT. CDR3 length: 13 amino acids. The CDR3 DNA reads TGTGCCAGCGAGAGCAGGGACCAAGAGACCCAGTACTTC. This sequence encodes CASESRDQETQYF.

CDR3 sequence reads: CASSLTRGYTGELFF. The CDR3 DNA is TGTGCCAGCAGCTTGACCAGGGGATACACCGGGGAGCTGTTTTTT. The genes are TRBV7-9 and TRBJ2-2; the D gene is possibly TRBD1 (6 bases). The length of the CDR3 is 15 residues. The V gene's germline CDR1 is SEHNR and CDR2 FQNEAQ (reference sequence). V lost 3 bases and J 3 bases, leaving 11 bases between the germline ends.

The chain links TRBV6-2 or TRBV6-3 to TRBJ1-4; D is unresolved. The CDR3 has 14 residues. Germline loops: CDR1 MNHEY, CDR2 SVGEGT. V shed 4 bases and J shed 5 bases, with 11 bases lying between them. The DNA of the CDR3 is TGTGCCAGCAGTTTCAGGCAGACGAATGAAAAACTGTTTTTT. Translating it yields CASSFRQTNEKLFF.

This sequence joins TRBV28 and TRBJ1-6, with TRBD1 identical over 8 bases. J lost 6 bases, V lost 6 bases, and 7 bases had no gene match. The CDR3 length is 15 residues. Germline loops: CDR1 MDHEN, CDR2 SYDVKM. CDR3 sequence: CASRRQGTRNSPLHF. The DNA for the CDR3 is TGTGCCAGCAGACGACAGGGGACCCGTAATTCACCCCTCCACTTT.

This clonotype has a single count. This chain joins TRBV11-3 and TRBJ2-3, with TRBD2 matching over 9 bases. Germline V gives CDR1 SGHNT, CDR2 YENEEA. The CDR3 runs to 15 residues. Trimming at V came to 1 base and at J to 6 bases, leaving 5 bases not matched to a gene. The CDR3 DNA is TGTGCCAGCAGCTTAGGGCGGGAGGGCCTGGATACGCAGTATTTT. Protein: CASSLGREGLDTQYF.

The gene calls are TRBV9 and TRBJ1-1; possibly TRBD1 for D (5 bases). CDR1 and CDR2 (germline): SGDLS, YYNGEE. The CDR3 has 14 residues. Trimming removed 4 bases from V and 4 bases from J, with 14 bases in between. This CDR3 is CASSPRGSATEAFF. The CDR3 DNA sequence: TGTGCCAGCAGCCCCCGGGGCTCGGCCACTGAAGCTTTCTTT.

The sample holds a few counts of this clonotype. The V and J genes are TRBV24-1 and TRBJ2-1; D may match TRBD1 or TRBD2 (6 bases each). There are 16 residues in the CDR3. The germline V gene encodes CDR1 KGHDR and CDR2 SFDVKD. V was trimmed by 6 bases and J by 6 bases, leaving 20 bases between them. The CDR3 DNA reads TGTGCCACCAGTACAGGGCCGGACTACCACACCAATGAGCAGTTCTTC. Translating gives CATSTGPDYHTNEQFF.

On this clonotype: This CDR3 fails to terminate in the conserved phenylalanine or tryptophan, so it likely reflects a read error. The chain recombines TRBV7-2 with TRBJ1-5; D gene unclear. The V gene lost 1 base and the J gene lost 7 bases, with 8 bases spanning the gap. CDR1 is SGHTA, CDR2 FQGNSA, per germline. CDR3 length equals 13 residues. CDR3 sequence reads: CASSLEQRQPQHY. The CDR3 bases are TGTGCCAGCAGCTTAGAGCAAAGACAGCCCCAGCATTAT.

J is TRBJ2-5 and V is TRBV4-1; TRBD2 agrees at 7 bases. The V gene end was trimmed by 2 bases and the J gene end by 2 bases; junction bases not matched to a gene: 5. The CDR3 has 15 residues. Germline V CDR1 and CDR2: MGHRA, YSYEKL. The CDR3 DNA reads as TGCGCCAGCAGCCAACCGGGACTAATACAAGAGACCCAGTACTTC. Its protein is CASSQPGLIQETQYF.

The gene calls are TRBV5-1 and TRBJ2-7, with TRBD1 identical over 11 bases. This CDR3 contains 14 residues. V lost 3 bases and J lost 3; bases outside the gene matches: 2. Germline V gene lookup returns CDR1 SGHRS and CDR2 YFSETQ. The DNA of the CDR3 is TGCGCCAGCAGCTCGGGACAGGGGGACTACGAGCAGTACTTC. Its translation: CASSSGQGDYEQYF.

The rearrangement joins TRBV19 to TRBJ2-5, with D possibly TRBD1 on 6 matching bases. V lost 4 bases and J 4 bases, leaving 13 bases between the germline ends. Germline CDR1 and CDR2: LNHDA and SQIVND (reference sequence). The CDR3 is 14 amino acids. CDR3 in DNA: TGTGCCAGTAGTAAGGGGGATGTGGGAGAGACCCAGTACTTC. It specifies CASSKGDVGETQYF.

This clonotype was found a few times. The CDR3 nucleotides are TGTGCCAGCAGTCCCCGCCCCAATGAGCAGTTCTTC. It specifies CASSPRPNEQFF. The chain uses TRBV12-3 or TRBV12-4 and TRBJ2-1; D unresolved. The length of the CDR3 is 12 residues. Trimming pared 5 bases from V and 6 bases from J, leaving 8 bases between.

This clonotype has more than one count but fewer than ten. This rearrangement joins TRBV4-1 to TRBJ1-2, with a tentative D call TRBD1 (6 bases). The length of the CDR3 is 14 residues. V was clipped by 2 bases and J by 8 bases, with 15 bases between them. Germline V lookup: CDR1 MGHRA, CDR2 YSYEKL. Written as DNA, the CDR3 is TGCGCCAGCAGCCAAAAACAGGGTAGAGACGGCTACACCTTC. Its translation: CASSQKQGRDGYTF.

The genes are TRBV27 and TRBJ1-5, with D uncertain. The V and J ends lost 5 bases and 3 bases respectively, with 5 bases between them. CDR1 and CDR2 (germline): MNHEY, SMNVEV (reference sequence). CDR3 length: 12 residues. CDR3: CASSPHNQPQHF. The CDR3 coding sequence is TGTGCCAGCAGTCCACACAATCAGCCCCAGCATTTT.

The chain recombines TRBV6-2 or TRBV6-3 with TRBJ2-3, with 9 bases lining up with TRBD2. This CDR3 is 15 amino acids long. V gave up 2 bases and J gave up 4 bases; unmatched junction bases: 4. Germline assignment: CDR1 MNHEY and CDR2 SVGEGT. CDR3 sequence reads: CASSYPREGADTQYF. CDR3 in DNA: TGTGCCAGCAGTTACCCGCGGGAGGGAGCAGATACGCAGTATTTT.